A single sample gave rise to the 26 T cell receptor beta chains below, sequenced in a study of B cell selection in AIRE deficiency. Here immunoSEQ multiplex PCR was the method, and the copy in TCRdb shows in-frame clones only, minus some. The top ten hold roughly 1% of the sample, which has about 14,000 clones, 90% to 95% seen once. Regulatory T cells were sorted as CD4+CD25hiCD127low/negative cells. The sequenced material came from Tregs sorted from PBMCs. The receptor set was obtained from a human donor with AIRE deficiency.

The rearrangement joins TRBV7-9 to TRBJ2-7; 7 bases match TRBD2. Germline V gene data show CDR1 as SEHNR and CDR2 as FQNEAQ (reference sequence). The CDR3 is made up of 14 amino acids. V lost 2 bases, J lost 1 base, and 2 bases stayed unmatched. CDR3 sequence (DNA): TGTGCCAGCAGCTTACGGCGGGGGTCCTACGAGCAGTACTTC. It specifies CASSLRRGSYEQYF.

V is TRBV7-8 and J is TRBJ2-1; 10 bases fit TRBD1. V shed 8 bases and J 4 bases; nucleotides not matched to a gene: 8. The germline CDR1 and CDR2 sequences are SGHVS and FQNEAQ. The CDR3 covers 15 residues. CDR3 residues: CASAGQGNRYNEQFF. CDR3 nucleotides: TGTGCCAGCGCGGGACAGGGGAATAGGTACAATGAGCAGTTCTTC.

J is TRBJ2-2 and V is TRBV7-9; tentatively, D is TRBD1 or TRBD2 (6 bases each). Per the germline V gene, CDR1 is SEHNR and CDR2 is FQNEAQ (reference sequence). V lost 4 bases to trimming and J lost 5 bases, with 17 bases between them. This CDR3 has 16 amino acids. This chain's CDR3 is CASSSPGGLGTGELFF. For the CDR3, the DNA is TGTGCCAGCAGCTCCCCTGGGGGGCTGGGTACCGGGGAGCTGTTTTTT.

This clone was seen only once. CDR3 sequence (DNA): TGCAGCGCCCGGACTAGCGGAGCCACCACAGATACGCAGTATTTT. Protein: CSARTSGATTDTQYF. V usage is TRBV29-1 and J usage is TRBJ2-3; 10 positions match TRBD2. The CDR3 runs 15 residues. The germline V gene encodes CDR1 SQVTM and CDR2 ANQGSEA. V dropped 7 bases and J dropped 2; count of bases not matched to a gene: 9.

This chain uses TRBV5-8 with TRBJ1-5; 8 bases map to TRBD1. The J segment lost 1 base and the V segment lost 2 bases, leaving 2 bases of the junction unmatched. Looked up from germline, CDR1 is SGHTS and CDR2 is YDEGEE. This CDR3 comprises 15 residues. As DNA, the CDR3 is TGTGCCAGCAGCTTAACAGGGGGGAGCAATCAGCCCCAGCATTTT. Encoded protein: CASSLTGGSNQPQHF.

This chain uses TRBV25-1 with TRBJ1-2; D not certain. The CDR3 contains 12 residues. V dropped 0 bases and J dropped 8 bases, with 7 bases sitting between them. The V gene's germline CDR1 is MGHDK and CDR2 SYGVNS. In nucleotides, the CDR3 is TGTGCCAGCAGTGAATATAGTTCCGGCTACACCTTC. Its protein is CASSEYSSGYTF.

The rearrangement links TRBV2 to TRBJ2-3, with a weak D call TRBD2 (5 bases). The germline V gene encodes CDR1 SNHLY and CDR2 FYNNEI. The V gene lost 5 bases and the J gene lost 2 bases, with 11 bases spanning the gap. The CDR3 consists of 14 residues. The DNA of the CDR3 is TGTGCCAGCAGTAGTAGCCGGGACACAGATACGCAGTATTTT. It codes for CASSSSRDTDTQYF.

The rearrangement joins TRBV7-3 to TRBJ2-2; 9 nucleotides agree with TRBD1. In germline, CDR1 is SGHTA, CDR2 FQGTGA. Germline trimming cut 6 bases from V and 7 bases from J; bases unmatched to any gene: 9. This CDR3 spans 15 amino acids. Here the CDR3 reads CASRRGTGNDGELFF. The CDR3 region has the DNA TGTGCCAGCAGGCGTGGGACAGGGAATGACGGGGAGCTGTTTTTT. Full variable domain (rest looked up from reference TRBV7-3 and TRBJ2-2): GAGVSQTPSNKVTEKGKYVELRCDPISGHTALYWYRQSLGQGPEFLIYFQGTGAADDSGLPNDRFFAVRPEGSVSTLKIQRTERGDSAVYLCASRRGTGNDGELFFGEGSRLTVL.

The chain recombines TRBV4-2 with TRBJ2-3; 9 nucleotides agree with TRBD2. The V segment lost 0 bases and the J segment 8 bases; nucleotides outside the gene matches: 15. The CDR3 loop spans 18 amino acids. In germline, CDR1 is LGHNA, CDR2 YNFKEQ. CDR3: CASSQEGASVAGVGTQYF. CDR3 DNA sequence: TGTGCCAGCAGCCAAGAAGGGGCCTCTGTAGCGGGAGTCGGTACGCAGTATTTT.

The chain joins TRBV5-1 to TRBJ2-6, with TRBD1 identical over 8 bases. The CDR3 is made up of 16 amino acids. Germline CDR1 reads SGHRS; CDR2 reads YFSETQ. V was clipped by 5 bases and J by 4 bases; unmatched bases: 8. CDR3 in amino acids: CASSSTGGRGANVLTF. DNA for the CDR3: TGCGCCAGCAGTTCTACAGGGGGGAGGGGGGCCAACGTCCTGACTTTC.

The rearrangement uses TRBV14 and TRBJ1-3, with D perhaps TRBD1 (5 bases). Germline V gives CDR1 SGHDN, CDR2 FVKESK. V lost 0 bases and J 9 bases, leaving 9 bases between the germline ends. The length of the CDR3 is 13 residues. CDR3 sequence reads: CASSQDRGGTIYF. CDR3 DNA sequence: TGTGCCAGCAGCCAAGATCGGGGGGGCACCATATATTTT.

This clone has a single count. The chain couples TRBV7-2 to TRBJ2-7; 9 nucleotides agree with TRBD1. V shed 1 base, J shed 3 bases, and the junction held 4 bases outside the gene matches. CDR3 length: 15 amino acids. In germline, CDR1 is SGHTA, CDR2 FQGNSA. Written as DNA, the CDR3 is TGTGCCAGCAGCTTAGTGGGACAGGGAAACTACGAGCAGTACTTC. This sequence encodes CASSLVGQGNYEQYF. The full variable domain, in which reference TRBV7-2 and TRBJ2-7 provide the parts outside the CDR3, is GAGVSQSPSNKVTEKGKDVELRCDPISGHTALYWYRQSLGQGLEFLIYFQGNSAPDKSGLPSDRFSAERTGGSVSTLTIQRTQQEDSAVYLCASSLVGQGNYEQYFGPGTRLTVT.

As regards this clone: A read error is likely, as this CDR3 ends without the conserved phenylalanine or tryptophan. The limits of the CDR3 on the DNA are not certain, so only TCRdb's listed CDR3 is given. The V call is TRBV9, the J call TRBJ2-7. The CDR3 extends over 8 residues, inclusive of both ends. The germline CDR1 and CDR2 sequences are SGDLS and YYNGEE. CDR3 sequence reads: CASSVPGL.

The rearrangement uses TRBV5-1 and TRBJ1-4; D unresolved. Germline-derived CDR1 and CDR2 are SGHRS and YFSETQ. This CDR3 contains 14 residues. The ends were cut back, 5 bases at V and 0 bases at J, with 8 bases in the middle. CDR3 residues: CASRLRATNEKLFF. DNA for the CDR3: TGCGCCAGCAGACTACGCGCAACTAATGAAAAACTGTTTTTT.

This clone has a single count. J is TRBJ2-5 and V is TRBV27, with 7 bases identical to TRBD1. The CDR3 is made up of 14 amino acids. The V and J ends lost 7 bases and 7 bases, in that order; junction bases with no gene match: 12. The germline gives CDR1 MNHEY, CDR2 SMNVEV (reference sequence). The CDR3 loop is CASTQTTGAGTQYF. DNA for the CDR3: TGTGCCAGCACCCAGACAACAGGGGCGGGGACCCAGTACTTC.

In its sample, this clone was seen once. V and J are TRBV28 and TRBJ2-7, with D perhaps TRBD1 (6 bases). V gave up 5 bases and J gave up 1 base, with 15 bases separating them. CDR3 length: 15 residues. Looked up from germline, CDR1 is MDHEN and CDR2 is SYDVKM. The CDR3 nucleotides read TGTGCCAGCAGTCCTCTCAAGGGGGTTTCCTACGAGCAGTACTTC. It yields the protein CASSPLKGVSYEQYF.

The V gene is TRBV7-2, the J gene TRBJ2-3; D is undetermined. Germline CDR1 is SGHTA and CDR2 is FQGNSA. The CDR3 contains 13 residues. Trimming removed 4 bases at V and 6 bases at J, with 11 bases between. The CDR3 DNA reads TGTGCCAGCAGCTCGGACCCGAGGGATACGCAGTATTTT. Its translation is CASSSDPRDTQYF.

The chain carries TRBV7-9 and TRBJ1-1; D is perhaps TRBD1 (6 bases). Trimming shortened V by 4 bases and J by 4 bases, and 16 bases separated the two germline ends. Germline CDR1 reads SEHNR; CDR2 reads FQNEAQ (reference sequence). The length of the CDR3 is 15 residues. CDR3 protein: CASSSDPGVSTEAFF. In nucleotides, the CDR3 is TGTGCCAGCAGCTCCGACCCAGGGGTAAGCACTGAAGCTTTCTTT. The full variable domain, in which reference TRBV7-9 and TRBJ1-1 provide the parts outside the CDR3, is DTGVSQNPRHKITKRGQNVTFRCDPISEHNRLYWYRQTLGQGPEFLTYFQNEAQLEKSRLLSDRFSAERPKGSFSTLEIQRTEQGDSAMYLCASSSDPGVSTEAFFGQGTRLTVV.

This chain joins TRBV5-5 and TRBJ2-7, with TRBD2 matching 14 bases. The germline CDR1 and CDR2 sequences are SGHKS and YYEKEE (reference sequence). CDR3 length equals 15 residues. V dropped 4 bases and J dropped 5; count of bases not matched to a gene: 5. The CDR3 loop reads CASSLGTSGSHEQYF. The CDR3 DNA is TGTGCCAGCAGCCTAGGGACTAGCGGGAGTCACGAGCAGTACTTC.

The chain has TRBV20-1 and TRBJ2-7; possibly TRBD1 or TRBD2 for D (5 bases each). The CDR3 runs 11 residues. Trimming took 6 bases from V and 5 from J, leaving 11 bases between them. CDR1 DFQATT and CDR2 SNEGSKA come from the germline V gene (reference sequence). The CDR3 loop is CSAAWGHEQYF. CDR3 in DNA: TGCAGTGCAGCGTGGGGACACGAGCAGTACTTC.

The chain uses TRBV28 and TRBJ2-1; D not resolved. This CDR3 contains 16 residues. Trimming removed 3 bases at V and 7 bases at J, with 19 bases between. Germline V gene lookup returns CDR1 MDHEN and CDR2 SYDVKM. CDR3 region: CASSLVLPGRVNEQFF. DNA for the CDR3: TGTGCCAGCAGTTTGGTTCTACCTGGCCGGGTAAATGAGCAGTTCTTC.

The chain links TRBV7-2 to TRBJ2-7; D unclear. The V and J ends lost 3 bases and 6 bases respectively, with 9 bases between them. There are 12 residues in the CDR3. Germline loops: CDR1 SGHTA, CDR2 FQGNSA. The CDR3 loop reads CASSFYLTEQYF. As DNA, the CDR3 is TGTGCCAGCAGCTTTTACTTAACCGAGCAGTACTTC.

This rearrangement joins TRBV10-3 to TRBJ2-1; TRBD2 matches at 12 bases. The germline CDR1 and CDR2 sequences are ENHRY and SYGVKD. This CDR3 comprises 18 residues. V was clipped by 10 bases and J by 9 bases; unmatched bases: 22. DNA of the CDR3: TGTGCCACCTCTGGGGGACTAGCGGGTTCTGCTATCCCGAGTGAGCAGTTCTTC. This gives the protein CATSGGLAGSAIPSEQFF.

This chain links TRBV11-3 with TRBJ1-1; D not certain. This CDR3 comprises 11 residues. In germline, CDR1 is SGHNT, CDR2 YENEEA. Trimming removed 5 bases at V and 6 bases at J, with 7 bases between. The CDR3 bases are TGTGCCAGCAGCCCACGACCTGAAGCTTTCTTT. This translates into CASSPRPEAFF.

The CDR3 bases are TGCGCCAGCAGCCTCCGACGCCCAGCCAGTGTCACAGATACGCAGTATTTT. Translated, it gives CASSLRRPASVTDTQYF. This sequence joins TRBV5-1 and TRBJ2-3; the D is unclear. The CDR3 contains 17 residues. Germline V CDR1 and CDR2: SGHRS, YFSETQ. V gave up 4 bases and J gave up 2 bases, with 20 bases separating them.

The chain uses TRBV6-5 and TRBJ1-1; D unclear. Per germline, CDR1 MNHEY and CDR2 SVGAGI. V lost 4 bases to trimming and J lost 1 base, with 10 bases between them. This CDR3 has 14 amino acids. The CDR3 region is CASSLTGTNTEAFF. CDR3 bases: TGTGCCAGCAGTTTGACTGGAACGAACACTGAAGCTTTCTTT.